Listed here is a single TCR beta chain. Only one base separates this from a far larger clonotype, so it likely reflects a read error. Here immunoSEQ multiplex PCR was the method, and the copy in TCRdb shows in-frame clones only, minus some. Of 490,000 or so clones in the sample, 79% were seen once. The source of the sample is a study of shared clonotypes between healthy human individuals. Study as a whole: Aged 18 to 49, the donors were a couple of women and a few men.

The clonotype was recovered from a woman aged 40 to 55 in good health. Some clones in this sample may be carry-over from other donors' samples. What was sequenced was PBMCs.

Here the CDR3 DNA reads TGTGCCTGGAGCCTTGAACAGAAAAAGAACACTGAAGCTTTCTTT. It yields the protein CAWSLEQKKNTEAFF. V is TRBV30 and J is TRBJ1-1, with unresolved D. V was shortened by 3 bases and J by 1 base, with 15 bases between the two germline ends. Per germline, CDR1 GTSNPN and CDR2 SVGIG (reference sequence). The CDR3 is made up of 15 amino acids. Looking up the rest from reference TRBV30 and TRBJ1-1 gives the full variable domain: SQTIHQWPATLVQPVGSPLSLECTVEGTSNPNLYWYRQAAGRGLQLLFYSVGIGQISSEVPQNLSASRPQDRQFILSSKKLLLSDSGFYLCAWSLEQKKNTEAFFGQGTRLTVV.